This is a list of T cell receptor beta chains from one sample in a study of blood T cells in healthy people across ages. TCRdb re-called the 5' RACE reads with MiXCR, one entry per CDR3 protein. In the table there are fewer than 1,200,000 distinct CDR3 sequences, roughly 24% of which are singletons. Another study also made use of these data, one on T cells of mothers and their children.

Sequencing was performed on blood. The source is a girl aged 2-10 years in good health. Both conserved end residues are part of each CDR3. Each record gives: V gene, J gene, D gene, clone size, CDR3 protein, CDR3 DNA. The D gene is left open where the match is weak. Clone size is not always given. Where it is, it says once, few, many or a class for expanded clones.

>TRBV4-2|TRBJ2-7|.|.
CASSQFLGGYEQYF
TGTGCCAGCAGCCAGTTCCTGGGAGGCTACGAGCAGTACTTC
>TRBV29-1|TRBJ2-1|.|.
CSVEGPRGGVAVNEQFF
TGCAGCGTTGAAGGACCTAGGGGGGGGGTTGCGGTAAATGAGCAGTTCTTC
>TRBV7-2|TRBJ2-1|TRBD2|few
CASSLARLAGGLAYNEQFF
TGTGCCAGCAGCTTAGCGAGGCTAGCGGGGGGCCTAGCCTACAATGAGCAGTTCTTC
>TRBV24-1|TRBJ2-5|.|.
CATSDFLGGETQYF
TGTGCCACCAGTGATTTTTTGGGAGGAGAGACCCAGTACTTC
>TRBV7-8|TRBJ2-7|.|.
CASSLLIRGGRREQYF
TGTGCCAGCAGCTTATTAATCCGTGGAGGAAGGAGGGAGCAGTACTTC
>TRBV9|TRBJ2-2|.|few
CASKSGTGADPGELFF
TGTGCCAGCAAATCTGGAACGGGAGCCGATCCCGGGGAGCTGTTTTTT
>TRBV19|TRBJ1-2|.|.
CASSTIDNYGYTF
TGTGCTAGTAGTACGATTGATAACTATGGCTACACCTTC
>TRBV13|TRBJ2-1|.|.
CASSGGRSGVYNEQFF
TGTGCCAGCAGCGGGGGGCGTAGCGGAGTATACAATGAGCAGTTCTTC
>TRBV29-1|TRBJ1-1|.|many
CSVRGMNTEAFF
TGCAGCGTCAGGGGTATGAACACTGAAGCTTTCTTT
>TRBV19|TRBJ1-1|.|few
CASSIRDPGFEAFF
TGTGCCAGTAGTATCCGGGACCCAGGTTTTGAAGCTTTCTTT
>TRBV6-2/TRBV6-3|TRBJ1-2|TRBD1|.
CASGKTQGVYGYTF
TGTGCCAGCGGAAAGACACAGGGGGTATATGGCTACACCTTC
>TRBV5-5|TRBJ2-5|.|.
CASSFLQGQETQYF
TGTGCCAGCAGCTTCCTACAGGGACAAGAGACCCAGTACTTC
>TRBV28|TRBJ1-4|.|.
CASRYATGIATNEKLFF
TGTGCCAGCAGATACGCTACAGGAATTGCAACTAATGAAAAACTGTTTTTT
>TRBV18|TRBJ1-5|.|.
CASSPGADQPQHF
TGTGCCAGCTCACCGGGGGCGGATCAGCCCCAGCATTTT
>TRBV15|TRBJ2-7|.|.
CATSTPMGRSSYEQYF
TGTGCCACCAGCACGCCCATGGGCCGCTCCTCCTACGAGCAGTACTTC
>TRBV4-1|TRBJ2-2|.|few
CASSHRAGTGELFF
TGCGCCAGCAGCCACAGGGCGGGCACCGGGGAGCTGTTTTTT
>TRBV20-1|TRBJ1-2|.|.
CSARDPEHGYTF
TGCAGTGCTAGAGATCCAGAACATGGCTACACCTTC
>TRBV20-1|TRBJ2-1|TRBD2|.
CSASAGTSGKLVNEQFF
TGCAGTGCTAGTGCCGGGACTAGCGGGAAGTTGGTCAATGAGCAGTTCTTC
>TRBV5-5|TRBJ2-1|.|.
CASSEWVNYNEQFF
TGTGCCAGCAGCGAATGGGTGAACTACAATGAGCAGTTCTTC
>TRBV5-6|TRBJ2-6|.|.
CASSFELASGANVLTF
TGTGCCAGCAGCTTCGAATTGGCGTCTGGGGCCAACGTCCTGACTTTC
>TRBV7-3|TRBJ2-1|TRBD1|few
CASSPNRGLYNEQFF
TGTGCCAGCAGCCCGAACAGGGGGCTTTACAATGAGCAGTTCTTC
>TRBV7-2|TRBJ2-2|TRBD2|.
CASSLILAGVTGELFF
TGTGCCAGCAGCTTAATCCTAGCGGGGGTCACCGGGGAGCTGTTTTTT
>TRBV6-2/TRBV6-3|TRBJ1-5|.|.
CASSPSAPTAQHF
TGTGCCAGCAGTCCTTCTGCCCCGACAGCCCAGCATTTT
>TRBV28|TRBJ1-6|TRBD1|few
CASSFGTGISYNSPLHF
TGTGCCAGCAGTTTCGGGACAGGGATATCCTATAATTCACCCCTCCACTTT
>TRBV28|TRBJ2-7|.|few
CASSLMRVSSYEQYF
TGTGCCAGCAGTTTAATGCGCGTAAGCTCCTACGAGCAGTACTTC
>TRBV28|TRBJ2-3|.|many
CASSFRLTDTQYF
TGTGCCAGCAGTTTTCGGCTCACAGATACGCAGTATTTT
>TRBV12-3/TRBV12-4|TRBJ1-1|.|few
CASSPRFNSLNTEAFF
TGTGCCAGCAGTCCCCGGTTTAACAGCCTGAACACTGAAGCTTTCTTT